This T cell receptor (beta chain) was captured by sequencing in a study of blood T cells in healthy people across ages (dated by TCRdb to the mid-2010s). Regarding the research as a whole: In model experiments, template switching captured roughly one uniquely barcoded TCR beta cDNA molecule for every two T cells. Age-related changes in TCR beta repertoire diversity were measured in the study by deep sequencing normalized with unique cDNA molecular identifiers. The donors were split into four age groups: young (average 16 years), middle-aged (about 40), aged (more than 60) and long-lived (roughly 77). To avoid experimental bias, donors of different ages were spread randomly across the sequencing lanes. For two donors (one aged 18 to 30 and one aged 80 or older), the study analyzed two additional independent replicas of 1 million unique cDNA reads from the same blood draw.

The paper's findings and limits, for the study overall: Because the CMV infection status of the donors was unknown, age-related changes in expanded clonotypes may potentially have been confounded. The percentage of naive T cells measured by flow cytometry correlated strongly with observed TCR beta diversity. Bulk unsorted PBMC profiling prevented conclusive comparison of naive and antigen-experienced compartments. The long-lived group showed more naive CD4+ T cells, fewer expanded clones and increased TCR diversity than the aged group, suggesting age selection. Estimates of total diversity from one million sequenced T cells were regarded as lower bounds and underestimates. Observed TCR beta diversity per million T cells fell roughly linearly with age, and a significant reduction was already apparent by age about 38.

Library preparation employed 5' RACE. The sample was run on an Illumina HiSeq 2500. A second PCR of roughly 7 to 12 cycles was run with a J-beta primer mix and a sample-barcoded 5' primer. A unique molecular identifier was introduced onto each TCR beta cDNA molecule by a template-switch 5' adaptor carrying 12 random nucleotides. Each sample yielded at least 2.5 million CDR3-containing paired-end reads. The Mint cDNA synthesis kit, primed by a TRBC-specific oligonucleotide, was used to synthesize first-strand cDNA from all RNA. All cDNA was treated with uracil-DNA glycosylase and then went through a first 18-cycle PCR with the universal primers M1SS and BC2_uni_R. The study's processing was this. For normalization, 1 million high-quality reads were randomly selected from each sample, with every read carrying a distinct molecular identifier. Reads with shared molecular identifiers were discarded instead of being binned into consensus sequences. MiTCR, set to a Q25 quality threshold and the strictest error-elimination algorithm, was used for CDR3 identification, clonotype clustering and error correction. A nonparametric unseen species model using Euler transformation provided a lower-bound estimate of total TCR beta diversity. TCRdb reworked the public reads: Q25 trimming with fastp, MiXCR clone assembly, productive beta chains retained. Rows merge per CDR3 protein into single entries with the most common DNA and genes. TCRdb's processing, not the authors', yielded these V and J calls. Recorded for this sample are 630,000 or so distinct CDR3 sequences; roughly 30% of them occurred a single time. 15% to 19% of the sample goes to the ten largest clones.

This clonotype showed up just once. Its specific antigen is unknown. No base qualities exist here, and no much larger clone lies one base off it. On its own, one read is weak support. The donors were some 36 Caucasian individuals from Russia, aged roughly 6 to 90 years, who were systemically healthy. Each donor gave around 9.9 milliliters of peripheral blood, collected into EDTA-treated Vacutainer tubes. Ficoll-Paque density-gradient centrifugation was used to isolate PBMCs, with at least 7 million per sample. Total RNA, at least 6 micrograms per sample, was extracted from PBMCs with Trizol reagent. The percentages of naive CD45RAhigh/CD27high T cells were determined by flow cytometry on a PBMC aliquot from every donor. The sequence came from an elderly woman in good health. Sequencing was carried out using blood.

The DNA sequence follows: TGCGCCAGCAGCCAAGTCATGGGGGACCCCTACGAGCAGTACTTC. This translates into CASSQVMGDPYEQYF. The V and J segments used are TRBV4-3 and TRBJ2-7; the D element could tentatively be TRBD1 or TRBD2, as 5 bases agree for each. V loses 1 base of germline sequence and J loses 2 bases, and the interval between the two ends is 12 bases. CDR1 and CDR2 were assigned from the germline V gene as LGHNA and YSLEER. The CDR3 has 15 amino acids, counting the end cysteine and phenylalanine. Kept here is only the CDR3 DNA, which spans 45 bases and is read in frame from base 1.